The present entry profiles one TCR beta chain with its context. This entry comes from a study of blood T cells in healthy people across ages. V shed 1 base and J shed 8 bases, with 20 bases lying between them. The germline V gene has CDR1 SQVTM and CDR2 ANQGSEA. The CDR3 length is 16 residues. Alongside a J-beta primer mix, a sample-barcoded 5' primer served in a second PCR lasting about 6 to 12 cycles. TCRdb redid the calling of the 5' RACE reads with MiXCR, one entry per CDR3 protein. The sample has 1 million or so distinct CDR3 sequences, under 30% seen once. The data were also submitted as part of a second study, on T cells of mothers and their children.

The genes are TRBV29-1 and TRBJ1-4, with TRBD1 as a possible D gene (6 bases). Input material: blood. The clonotype was recovered from a girl under 10 years old in good health. The CDR3 DNA sequence: TGCAGCGTTGAAGGACCCCCAGAGGGGGGCAGAGAAAAACTGTTTTTT. It is translated as CSVEGPPEGGREKLFF.